The T cell receptor beta chain described here comes from a study of blood T cells in healthy people across ages. General study findings and limits: Estimates drawn from one million T cells were deemed to understate diversity. A roughly linear fall in TCR beta diversity per million T cells was seen with increasing age. More naive CD4+ cells and higher diversity marked long-lived donors relative to aged donors.

On this clonotype: Its antigen remains unidentified.

V was trimmed by 8 bases and J by 0 bases, leaving 11 bases between them. CDR1 and CDR2 from the germline V gene are MNHNS and SASEGT. The CDR3 extends over 15 amino acids. For the second PCR, which ran for about 7 to 11 cycles, a sample-barcoded 5' primer and a J-beta primer mix were used. Each cDNA molecule, via a template-switch adaptor with 12 random nucleotides, was tagged. TCRdb re-derived calls from the 5' RACE reads in MiXCR, one entry per CDR3 protein. The sample lists hundreds of thousands of distinct CDR3 sequences, 25% to 35% occurring once. This chain links TRBV6-1 with TRBJ2-6; D uncertain. This TCR derives from a woman aged 80 or older in good health. Material: blood. The CDR3 DNA follows: TGTGCCAGCGGGCAGCTCAGCTCTGGGGCCAACGTCCTGACTTTC. It encodes CASGQLSSGANVLTF.